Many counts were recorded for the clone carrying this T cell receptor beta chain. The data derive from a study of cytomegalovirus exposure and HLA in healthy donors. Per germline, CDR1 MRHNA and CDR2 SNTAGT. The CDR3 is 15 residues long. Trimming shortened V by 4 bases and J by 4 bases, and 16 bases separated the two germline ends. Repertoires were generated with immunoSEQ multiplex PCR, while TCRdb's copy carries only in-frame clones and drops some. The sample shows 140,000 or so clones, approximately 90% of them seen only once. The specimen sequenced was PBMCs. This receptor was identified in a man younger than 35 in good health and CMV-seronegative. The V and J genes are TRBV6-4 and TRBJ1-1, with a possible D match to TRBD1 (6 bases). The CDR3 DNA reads TGTGCCAGCAGTGCCGACCGGGGGGGGGCCACTGAAGCTTTCTTT. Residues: CASSADRGGATEAFF.